This entry lists 30 T cell receptor beta chains sequenced from one sample in a study of shared clonotypes between healthy human individuals. Here immunoSEQ multiplex PCR was the method, and the copy in TCRdb shows in-frame clones only, minus some. The sample yields about 2.4 million clones, around 94% seen once. Sequencing used naive CD4+ T cells sorted from blood. Subset of the sample: CD45RA+ positively selected. These receptors came from a man younger than 35 in good health.

Remarks on this clone: Distinct nucleotide sequences in the sample also encode this CDR3. V usage is TRBV5-1 and J usage is TRBJ1-5; a weak D match, TRBD1 (5 bases). The V and J ends lost 0 bases and 3 bases respectively, with 7 bases between them. CDR3 length equals 14 residues. CDR1 SGHRS and CDR2 YFSETQ come from the germline V gene. CDR3 nucleotide sequence: TGCGCCAGCAGCTTGGGACAGTCCAATCAGCCCCAGCATTTT. This gives the protein CASSLGQSNQPQHF.

The count of this clone is one. J is TRBJ2-5 and V is TRBV5-1; D is uncertain. Trimming took off 0 bases at V and 1 base at J, with 13 bases between the two ends. CDR1 is SGHRS and CDR2 is YFSETQ in the germline V gene. The CDR3 totals 16 residues. The CDR3: CASSLEVGRSQETQYF. CDR3 nucleotide sequence: TGCGCCAGCAGCTTGGAAGTGGGCAGGTCCCAAGAGACCCAGTACTTC.

The rearrangement joins TRBV6-1 to TRBJ2-7; possibly TRBD1 for D (5 bases). The CDR3 has 17 residues. Germline V gene lookup returns CDR1 MNHNS and CDR2 SASEGT. The V end was cut by 1 base, the J end by 3 bases, with 19 bases between. The CDR3 here is CASSEDRRRVVVYEQYF. CDR3 DNA sequence: TGTGCCAGCAGTGAAGACAGGCGCAGGGTCGTCGTCTACGAGCAGTACTTC.

The sample holds one count of this clone. The chain uses TRBV30 and TRBJ2-2; D uncertain. V was cut by 0 bases and J by 9 bases, with 8 bases left in between. Germline lookup yields CDR1 GTSNPN and CDR2 SVGIG (reference sequence). The CDR3 spans 12 residues. The DNA for the CDR3 is TGTGCCTGGAGTGTACTCCCCCGGGAGCTGTTTTTT. Amino acids: CAWSVLPRELFF.

The genes are TRBV5-4 and TRBJ2-7, with unresolved D. Looked up from germline, CDR1 is SGHNT and CDR2 is YYREEE (reference sequence). This CDR3 contains 14 residues. Trimming took off 4 bases at V and 0 bases at J, with 11 bases between the two ends. The CDR3 region is CASSRTSSSYEQYF. For the CDR3, the DNA is TGTGCCAGCAGCCGAACAAGTTCCTCCTACGAGCAGTACTTC.

This clone was observed once. The chain joins TRBV5-4 to TRBJ2-7, with 9 bases that match TRBD2. With 0 bases clipped from V and 5 bases from J, the junction kept 3 bases outside the gene matches. In germline, CDR1 is SGHNT, CDR2 YYREEE (reference sequence). CDR3 length: 14 amino acids. CDR3 protein: CASSLGREGNEQYF. For the CDR3, the DNA is TGTGCCAGCAGCTTGGGGCGGGAGGGCAACGAGCAGTACTTC.

The rearrangement links TRBV5-4 to TRBJ1-2, with 7 nucleotides matching TRBD1. V gave up 2 bases and J gave up 5 bases; unmatched junction bases: 9. CDR1 and CDR2 from the germline V gene are SGHNT and YYREEE (reference sequence). This CDR3 has 15 amino acids. The CDR3 here is CASSFRQGRRYGYTF. The CDR3 DNA follows: TGTGCCAGCAGCTTTCGACAGGGAAGGAGGTATGGCTACACCTTC.

The V call is TRBV15, the J call TRBJ2-3, with TRBD2 identical over 12 bases. V dropped 5 bases and J dropped 6; count of bases not matched to a gene: 9. The germline V gene encodes CDR1 LNHNV and CDR2 YYDKDF (reference sequence). The CDR3 loop spans 16 amino acids. The CDR3 sequence: CATSYRLAGGGDTQYF. The CDR3 coding sequence is TGTGCCACCAGCTACCGGCTAGCGGGAGGGGGGGATACGCAGTATTTT.

In regard to this clone: The sample has other DNA sequences that encode this CDR3 too. V usage is TRBV11-3 and J usage is TRBJ1-1; the D gene is possibly TRBD1 (5 bases). CDR1 and CDR2 (germline): SGHNT, YENEEA. V was shortened by 5 bases and J by 5 bases, with 12 bases between the two germline ends. The length of the CDR3 is 13 residues. The CDR3: CASSQGGNTEAFF. CDR3 coding DNA: TGTGCCAGCAGCCAGGGAGGTAATACTGAAGCTTTCTTT.

The V and J genes are TRBV28 and TRBJ2-7; 10 bases agree with TRBD1. With 6 bases clipped from V and 7 bases from J, the junction kept 9 bases outside the gene matches. The length of the CDR3 is 14 residues. CDR1 MDHEN and CDR2 SYDVKM come from the germline V gene. The CDR3 region is CASREYRDRGEQYF. The CDR3 bases are TGTGCCAGCAGAGAGTACCGGGACAGGGGTGAGCAGTACTTC.

The chain joins TRBV10-3 to TRBJ1-6; D is perhaps TRBD1 (6 bases). There are 18 residues in the CDR3. Germline CDR1 ENHRY, CDR2 SYGVKD. Trimming took off 3 bases at V and 0 bases at J, with 15 bases between the two ends. This CDR3 is CAISDPGGGSSYNSPLHF. The CDR3 coding sequence is TGTGCCATCAGTGACCCTGGAGGGGGTAGCTCCTATAATTCACCCCTCCACTTT.

This chain connects TRBV5-3 to TRBJ1-2, with 11 bases fitting TRBD1. TRBV5-3 is reported as an ORF; its role is uncertain. The CDR3 is made up of 15 amino acids. V dropped 8 bases and J dropped 6; count of bases not matched to a gene: 12. CDR3 in amino acids: CASSEGQGVENGYTF. The CDR3 DNA reads as TGTGCCAGCAGCGAGGGACAGGGGGTCGAGAATGGCTACACCTTC.

As for this clone: Other DNA sequences in this sample translate to the same CDR3. J is TRBJ2-2 and V is TRBV7-3; D is unresolved. The germline V and J ends were trimmed by 5 bases and 3 bases, with 4 bases remaining between them. Germline V lookup: CDR1 SGHTA, CDR2 FQGTGA. This CDR3 is built from 12 residues. In DNA, the CDR3 is TGTGCCAGCAGCAGCTACACCGGGGAGCTGTTTTTT. This sequence encodes CASSSYTGELFF. Full variable domain (outside the CDR3, taken from reference TRBV7-3 and TRBJ2-2): GAGVSQTPSNKVTEKGKYVELRCDPISGHTALYWYRQSLGQGPEFLIYFQGTGAADDSGLPNDRFFAVRPEGSVSTLKIQRTERGDSAVYLCASSSYTGELFFGEGSRLTVL.

The J gene is TRBJ2-3, the V gene TRBV10-3; weak D call: TRBD1 (6 bases). The germline V and J ends were trimmed by 10 bases and 0 bases, with 14 bases remaining between them. This CDR3 has 14 residues. Germline CDR1 ENHRY, CDR2 SYGVKD. The CDR3 nucleotides are TGTGCCACGGGACAAGGCTCTAGCACAGATACGCAGTATTTT. It codes for CATGQGSSTDTQYF.

The gene calls are TRBV18 and TRBJ1-6; 7 bases line up with TRBD1. The CDR3 is 18 residues long. CDR1 is KGHSH and CDR2 is LQKENI in the germline V gene. After removal of 2 bases from V and 0 bases from J, the junction contained 7 bases not matched to a gene. The CDR3 DNA is TGTGCCAGCTCACCAGTGAGGGGGCGGCCCTCCTATAATTCACCCCTCCACTTT. It is translated as CASSPVRGRPSYNSPLHF.

This clone appeared a single time. This chain links TRBV5-1 with TRBJ2-3; TRBD2 agrees at 9 bases. V was pared by 4 bases and J by 1 base, with 7 bases of the junction left unmatched. CDR1 is SGHRS and CDR2 is YFSETQ in the germline V gene. CDR3 length equals 16 residues. Here the CDR3 DNA reads TGCGCCAGCAGCGGTCGATTAGCGGGGGGCACAGATACGCAGTATTTT. Encoded protein: CASSGRLAGGTDTQYF.

This chain joins TRBV6-6 and TRBJ1-1; the match to TRBD1 covers 12 bases. There are 15 residues in the CDR3. With V trimmed by 6 bases and J by 5 bases, 7 bases remained unmatched. Germline CDR1 is MNHNY and CDR2 is SVGAGI (reference sequence). As DNA, the CDR3 is TGTGCCAGCAGCCGAGTGGGACAGGGGGCGACTGAAGCTTTCTTT. This gives the protein CASSRVGQGATEAFF.

V and J are TRBV10-3 and TRBJ2-3; TRBD2 matches 7 bases. Per the germline V gene, CDR1 is ENHRY and CDR2 is SYGVKD. This CDR3 comprises 15 residues. Trimming removed 6 bases from V and 1 base from J; junction bases left unmatched: 7. DNA of the CDR3: TGTGCCATCAGGGCGACTAGCCAAGGCACAGATACGCAGTATTTT. Protein product: CAIRATSQGTDTQYF.

This clone was recorded once. This sequence joins TRBV5-1 and TRBJ2-5, with D uncertain. Trimming stripped 3 bases from V and 11 bases from J, with 17 bases between. CDR1 and CDR2 (germline): SGHRS, YFSETQ. CDR3 length equals 13 residues. The CDR3 coding sequence is TGCGCCAGCAGCTCGGACGGGTATGGAGAGCAGTACTTC. This codes for CASSSDGYGEQYF.

The chain recombines TRBV2 with TRBJ2-5; 14 bases align to TRBD2. The CDR3 spans 16 residues. With V trimmed by 6 bases and J by 5 bases, 8 bases remained unmatched. Germline loops: CDR1 SNHLY, CDR2 FYNNEI. This CDR3 is CASSRLAGGGWETQYF. The DNA of the CDR3 is TGTGCCAGCAGCCGACTAGCGGGAGGGGGCTGGGAGACCCAGTACTTC.

The rearrangement joins TRBV19 to TRBJ2-1; possible D gene TRBD1, 6 bases. The CDR3 contains 15 residues. The germline V gene has CDR1 LNHDA and CDR2 SQIVND (reference sequence). Trimming left V 4 bases short and J 8 bases short, with 18 bases between. CDR3 nucleotide sequence: TGTGCCAGTAGTAGTCAGGCAGGGGTTTTTTATGAGCAGTTCTTC. Its translation: CASSSQAGVFYEQFF.

This clone was seen a single time. V usage is TRBV13 and J usage is TRBJ2-5; 15 bases are a match to TRBD2. The CDR3 sequence is 17 residues long. J lost 4 bases, V lost 5 bases, and 8 bases had no gene match. Per the germline V gene, CDR1 is PRHDT and CDR2 is FYEKMQ (reference sequence). In nucleotides, the CDR3 is TGTGCCAGCAGCGGGGGACTAGCGGGAGGACCAAGAGAGACCCAGTACTTC. Its protein is CASSGGLAGGPRETQYF.

The chain joins TRBV7-2 to TRBJ2-5; 11 bases line up with TRBD2. V was pared by 1 base and J by 5 bases, with 9 bases of the junction left unmatched. Germline V gene sequence: CDR1 SGHTA, CDR2 FQGNSA. This CDR3 comprises 17 residues. CDR3 sequence: CASSLDLAGGSRETQYF. The CDR3 DNA is TGTGCCAGCAGCTTAGATTTAGCGGGAGGGAGTAGGGAGACCCAGTACTTC. Drawing the rest from reference TRBV7-2 and TRBJ2-5, the complete variable domain is GAGVSQSPSNKVTEKGKDVELRCDPISGHTALYWYRQSLGQGLEFLIYFQGNSAPDKSGLPSDRFSAERTGGSVSTLTIQRTQQEDSAVYLCASSLDLAGGSRETQYFGPGTRLLVL.

The V gene is TRBV19, the J gene TRBJ1-3; the D gene is possibly TRBD1 (5 bases). The V end was cut by 3 bases, the J end by 0 bases, with 18 bases between. The CDR3 loop spans 18 amino acids. The germline V gene has CDR1 LNHDA and CDR2 SQIVND (reference sequence). The CDR3 here is CASSIFSAGQGSGNTIYF. The CDR3 bases are TGTGCCAGTAGTATTTTTTCTGCGGGCCAGGGCTCTGGAAACACCATATATTTT.

The rearrangement uses TRBV7-2 and TRBJ2-1; 11 bases are shared with TRBD2. The ends lost 4 bases at V and 7 bases at J; junction bases unmatched: 15. The CDR3 is 18 amino acids. The germline CDR1 and CDR2 sequences are SGHTA and FQGNSA. The CDR3, as DNA: TGTGCCAGCAGCTCATGGTTTTTAGCGGGAGGGCCGGAAAATGAGCAGTTCTTC. Protein sequence: CASSSWFLAGGPENEQFF.

The chain couples TRBV5-1 to TRBJ2-5; tentative D call: TRBD2 (6 bases). CDR1 and CDR2 from the germline V gene are SGHRS and YFSETQ. The CDR3 loop spans 16 amino acids. Trimming pared 4 bases from V and 5 bases from J, leaving 21 bases between. The CDR3 nucleotides read TGCGCCAGCAGCCGGCGGGGAGCCATCTTCGAGGAGACCCAGTACTTC. This translates into CASSRRGAIFEETQYF.

The rearrangement joins TRBV11-2 to TRBJ2-2; 7 nucleotides line up with TRBD1. V lost 5 bases, J lost 1 base, and 7 bases stayed unmatched. This CDR3 has 16 residues. Germline values: CDR1 SGHAT, CDR2 FQNNGV. The CDR3 bases are TGTGCCAGCAGCACCTGGACAGGCCAGAACACCGGGGAGCTGTTTTTT. Its translation: CASSTWTGQNTGELFF.

This clone is a singleton in its sample. This rearrangement joins TRBV5-1 to TRBJ1-1, with 7 bases fitting TRBD1. Per germline, CDR1 SGHRS and CDR2 YFSETQ. The junction had 12 bases not matched to a gene; V was cut back by 7 bases and J by 0 bases. The CDR3 is 16 residues long. The DNA of the CDR3 is TGCGCCAGCTCCGGGGAGGGGGCGGTGATGAACACTGAAGCTTTCTTT. Protein product: CASSGEGAVMNTEAFF.

The chain combines TRBV7-9 with TRBJ1-2; weak D call: TRBD1 (5 bases). Germline CDR1 and CDR2: SEHNR and FQNEAQ (reference sequence). Trimming removed 0 bases from V and 6 bases from J, with 17 bases in between. The CDR3 sequence is 16 residues long. DNA for the CDR3: TGTGCCAGCAGCTTAGCGGGACCAAACAGTCACAATGGCTACACCTTC. Translating gives CASSLAGPNSHNGYTF.

V is TRBV2 and J is TRBJ2-1; D may be TRBD2 (6 bases). Germline assignment: CDR1 SNHLY and CDR2 FYNNEI. The CDR3 runs to 18 residues. V was cut by 4 bases and J by 5 bases, with 24 bases left in between. CDR3 sequence (DNA): TGTGCCAGCAGTGTGGTTAAAGTGTGGTCTAGCGCAAACAATGAGCAGTTCTTC. This sequence encodes CASSVVKVWSSANNEQFF.